The present T cell receptor beta chain was sequenced within a study of cytomegalovirus exposure and HLA in healthy donors. Broader study findings: There were reportedly fewer N-insertions in an Asian-associated ancestry cluster than the roughly 670-donor mean, in a later analysis.

PCR employed 60 Vbeta and 13 Jbeta primers. Only in-frame clones appear in the TCRdb table, and some are missing; sequencing was by immunoSEQ multiplex PCR. The data show 100,000 to 150,000 clones, and the top ten clones hold over 1.5%. Trimming removed 2 bases at V and 10 bases at J, with 11 bases between. CDR1 and CDR2 (germline): MGHDK, SYGVNS. The CDR3 loop spans 12 amino acids. In regard to this clone: As yet, its antigen is unknown.

The clonotype was recovered from a woman aged 35 to 49 in good health and CMV-seropositive. The chain employs TRBV25-1 and TRBJ1-2; possible D gene TRBD1, 5 bases. Sequenced input: PBMCs. CDR3 sequence reads: CASSEPWGDYTF. CDR3 coding DNA: TGTGCCAGCAGTGAACCCTGGGGGGACTACACCTTC.